This T cell receptor (beta chain) comes out of a study of technical replicates of blood from a few donors (dated by TCRdb to about 2017). For this clone: No antigen is known for it. The sample holds no much larger clone one base away, and base qualities are not on file.

Trimming costs V 4 bases and J 2 bases, and their ends lie 10 bases apart. Measured from the cysteine to the phenylalanine, the CDR3 is 13 residues long. Of the read, only the CDR3 DNA is kept; its 39 bases are in frame from base 1. From a lookup of the germline V gene, CDR1 and CDR2 are SGDLS and YYNGEE. Receptors were amplified or captured by the immunoSEQ multiplex PCR assay. What TCRdb holds here is the immuneACCESS table cut down to in-frame rearrangements. Part of the clones is not present; checked against another copy, under half of the missing clones reflect an unresolved V gene, and the others are unexplained. Across this sample there are about 70,000 clones, with about 94% seen only once. The top ten clonotypes cover 0.3% to 0.5% of the sample.

Sequencing was performed on T cells isolated from PBMCs. The receptor was isolated from a human donor in good health. The sequence is built from TRBV9 and TRBJ2-7, and the D gene may be TRBD1, 5 bases matching. The sequenced DNA: TGTGCCAGCAGCCTCGGACACCCCTACGAGCAGTACTTC. It specifies CASSLGHPYEQYF. When the CDR3 is completed using the reference TRBV9 and TRBJ2-7 genes on either side, the full variable domain is DSGVTQTPKHLITATGQRVTLRCSPRSGDLSVYWYQQSLDQGLQFLIQYYNGEERAKGNILERFSAQQFPDLHSELNLSSLELGDSALYFCASSLGHPYEQYFGPGTRLTVT.